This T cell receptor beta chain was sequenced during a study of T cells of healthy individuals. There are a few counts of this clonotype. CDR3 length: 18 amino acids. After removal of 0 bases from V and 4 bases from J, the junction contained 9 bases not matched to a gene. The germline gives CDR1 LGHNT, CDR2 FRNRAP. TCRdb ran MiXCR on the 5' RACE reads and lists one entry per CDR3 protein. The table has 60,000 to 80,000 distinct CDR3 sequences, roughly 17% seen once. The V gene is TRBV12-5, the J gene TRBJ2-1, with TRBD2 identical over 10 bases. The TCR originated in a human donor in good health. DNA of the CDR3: TGTGCTAGTGGTTTGGTACCAGTAGCGGGGGGACATTACAATGAGCAGTTCTTC. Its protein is CASGLVPVAGGHYNEQFF.